This T cell receptor beta chain was captured by sequencing in a study of monozygotic twins with inflammatory bowel disease. Overall study results and limits: Especially with disease activity, IBD patients had fewer clonotypes in common with others than healthy twins did.

The template-switching step introduced UMIs that carried a 6-nucleotide sample barcode. TCRalpha and TCRbeta cDNA went through nested PCRs of around 16 and 10 cycles, two in total. Reprocessing the 5' RACE reads, TCRdb reports a single entry for every CDR3 protein and omits DNA. Its clone listing holds under 350,000 distinct CDR3 sequences. Germline V CDR1 and CDR2: SGDLS, YYNGEE. The CDR3 runs 14 residues. To note about this clonotype: Its antigen is undetermined.

This chain uses TRBV9 with TRBJ2-3; as DNA is missing, the TRBD1 call by TCRdb cannot be tested. The sample taken for sequencing was blood. This clonotype originated in a human donor with ulcerative colitis or Crohn's disease, or a healthy co-twin of an affected twin (not recorded which). The CDR3 sequence is CASSVTGATDTQYF.